A single sample is the source of the 29 T cell receptor beta chains below, sequenced in a study of T cell changes during pregnancy in multiple sclerosis. Generated by immunoSEQ multiplex PCR, the TCRdb table keeps only in-frame clones and is missing some. The sample shows roughly 40,000 clones, 90% to 95% of them seen only once. The sequencing used CD8+ T cells from peripheral blood mononuclear cells, collected before pregnancy. All receptors come from a female donor with multiple sclerosis, enrolled in a pregnancy study.

The chain employs TRBV7-2 and TRBJ2-7; 9 positions agree with TRBD2. Germline V gene data show CDR1 as SGHTA and CDR2 as FQGNSA. The CDR3 runs to 15 residues. V was clipped by 3 bases and J by 3 bases; unmatched bases: 6. In DNA, the CDR3 is TGTGCCAGCAGCTTCCGACTAGCGGAAGGCTACGAGCAGTACTTC. This sequence encodes CASSFRLAEGYEQYF.

The genes are TRBV2 and TRBJ2-7; D is unresolved. The CDR3 has 13 residues. CDR1 and CDR2 from the germline V gene are SNHLY and FYNNEI. V was pared by 7 bases and J by 3 bases, with 13 bases between. The CDR3 loop is CASTARGVYEQYF. The CDR3 DNA sequence: TGTGCCAGCACGGCTCGAGGAGTCTACGAGCAGTACTTC.

The V and J genes are TRBV29-1 and TRBJ2-1; 8 nucleotides agree with TRBD2. CDR3 length: 13 residues. Germline trimming cut 6 bases from V and 4 bases from J; bases unmatched to any gene: 5. Germline CDR1 SQVTM, CDR2 ANQGSEA. The DNA of the CDR3 is TGCAGCGTCGAGCGGGAGCCATACAATGAGCAGTTCTTC. Encoded protein: CSVEREPYNEQFF.

The chain couples TRBV6-1 to TRBJ1-3; D remains ambiguous. Germline V gene lookup returns CDR1 MNHNS and CDR2 SASEGT. V was clipped by 3 bases and J by 3 bases, with 9 bases between them. This CDR3 has 14 amino acids. CDR3: CASSDLGGGNTIYF. DNA for the CDR3: TGTGCCAGCAGTGACCTAGGAGGTGGAAACACCATATATTTT.

The gene calls are TRBV6-5 and TRBJ2-7; a weak D match, TRBD2 (7 bases). The CDR3 extends over 14 amino acids. V gave up 2 bases and J gave up 6 bases, with 14 bases separating them. The germline V gene encodes CDR1 MNHEY and CDR2 SVGAGI. CDR3 sequence: CASSYMDSGAEQYF. The CDR3 nucleotides read TGTGCCAGCAGTTACATGGACAGCGGGGCCGAGCAGTACTTC.

This chain uses TRBV5-6 with TRBJ1-4; D is perhaps TRBD1 (5 bases). V gave up 0 bases and J gave up 0 bases, with 6 bases separating them. Per the germline V gene, CDR1 is SGHDT and CDR2 is YYEEEE. The CDR3 length is 15 residues. The CDR3 nucleotides read TGTGCCAGCAGCTTGGTAGGGGCAACTAATGAAAAACTGTTTTTT. Translated, it gives CASSLVGATNEKLFF.

V and J are TRBV6-1 and TRBJ2-1, with D hard to call. This CDR3 is 11 amino acids long. Germline V gives CDR1 MNHNS, CDR2 SASEGT. V lost 5 bases and J lost 9, with 8 bases in between. Here the CDR3 DNA reads TGTGCCAGCAGTTCTAACAGTGAGCAGTTCTTC. It encodes CASSSNSEQFF.

CDR3 in DNA: TGTGCCAGCAGCTTGGCGGGGGACACTGAAGCTTTCTTT. It specifies CASSLAGDTEAFF. The chain carries TRBV5-6 and TRBJ1-1; tentative D call: TRBD1 (5 bases). Trimming removed 0 bases at V and 3 bases at J, with 6 bases between. This CDR3 comprises 13 residues. CDR1 is SGHDT, CDR2 YYEEEE, per germline.

The CDR3 spells CASSLAGPRDEQYF. The CDR3 nucleotides are TGTGCCAGCAGTTTAGCGGGGCCCCGGGACGAGCAGTACTTC. This sequence joins TRBV28 and TRBJ2-7; D may be TRBD2 (6 bases). The V and J ends lost 2 bases and 5 bases respectively, with 13 bases between them. From germline, CDR1 is MDHEN and CDR2 SYDVKM. The CDR3 has 14 amino acids.

The genes are TRBV9 and TRBJ2-3; the D is unclear. Looked up from germline, CDR1 is SGDLS and CDR2 is YYNGEE. Deletions cut 3 bases from V and 1 base from J, with 12 bases between. This CDR3 is built from 15 residues. CDR3 bases: TGTGCCAGCAGCGGTCCCTCCACAGGCACAGATACGCAGTATTTT. Amino acid sequence: CASSGPSTGTDTQYF.

A remark on this clone: Other DNA sequences in this sample translate to the same CDR3. The rearrangement uses TRBV27 and TRBJ2-7, with 8 bases matching TRBD2. The V gene end was trimmed by 5 bases and the J gene end by 3 bases; junction bases not matched to a gene: 6. The CDR3 loop spans 14 amino acids. In germline, CDR1 is MNHEY, CDR2 SMNVEV (reference sequence). CDR3 sequence (DNA): TGTGCCAGCAGTCTCCTAGCGGGCGGCTACGAGCAGTACTTC. Translated, it gives CASSLLAGGYEQYF.

The rearrangement links TRBV4-3 to TRBJ2-7; 7 bases fit TRBD1. The trim removed 4 bases at V and 1 base at J, leaving 4 bases unmatched. The CDR3 sequence is 14 residues long. Germline CDR1 is LGHNA and CDR2 is YSLEER. This CDR3 is CASSLRTGSYEQYF. DNA of the CDR3: TGCGCCAGCAGCCTTCGGACAGGATCCTACGAGCAGTACTTC.

This clone was detected once. CDR3 bases: TGTGCCAGCACTCGGGGAGGCAGTTCGAATGAGCAGTTCTTC. It codes for CASTRGGSSNEQFF. The chain couples TRBV5-5 to TRBJ2-1; D is perhaps TRBD2 (6 bases). This CDR3 comprises 14 residues. Trimming removed 6 bases from V and 7 bases from J, with 17 bases in between. CDR1 is SGHKS, CDR2 YYEKEE, per germline (reference sequence).

CDR3 region: CASSDAGGDYEQYF. For the CDR3, the DNA is TGTGCCAGCAGCGACGCCGGAGGGGACTACGAGCAGTACTTC. This chain uses TRBV7-3 with TRBJ2-7, with D tentatively TRBD2 (6 bases). The CDR3 consists of 14 residues. Trimming cost V 5 bases and J 3 bases, with 14 bases left between them. CDR1 and CDR2 (germline): SGHTA, FQGTGA.

The chain carries TRBV27 and TRBJ1-1, with D unclear. The CDR3 has 14 amino acids. Per the germline V gene, CDR1 is MNHEY and CDR2 is SMNVEV (reference sequence). V gave up 3 bases and J gave up 0 bases, with 8 bases separating them. CDR3 nucleotides: TGTGCCAGCAGTTTGGGTCAGGTGAACACTGAAGCTTTCTTT. It codes for CASSLGQVNTEAFF.

The chain links TRBV10-3 to TRBJ2-3; TRBD2 matches 9 bases. The CDR3 extends over 16 amino acids. Germline V gives CDR1 ENHRY, CDR2 SYGVKD. The V segment lost 6 bases and the J segment 0 bases; nucleotides outside the gene matches: 7. CDR3 in amino acids: CAIRSTSGISTDTQYF. The CDR3, as DNA: TGTGCCATCAGGTCGACTAGCGGTATTAGCACAGATACGCAGTATTTT.

The DNA for the CDR3 is TGTGCCAGCAGCAAAGGTGGGGATGCGGGATGCTCCTACGAGCAGTACTTC. It encodes CASSKGGDAGCSYEQYF. V is TRBV21-1 and J is TRBJ2-7; the D call of TRBD2 is as the table states it, not checked on the DNA. TRBV21-1 has pseudogene status. The CDR3 is 17 residues long.

J is TRBJ2-7 and V is TRBV27; 7 nucleotides agree with TRBD2. J gave up 3 bases and V 4 bases, and 6 bases lay outside the gene matches. Germline CDR1 MNHEY, CDR2 SMNVEV (reference sequence). CDR3 length: 14 residues. The CDR3 DNA reads as TGTGCCAGCAGTTCCCTAGCGGCTAGCTACGAGCAGTACTTC. It is translated as CASSSLAASYEQYF.

This clone came up a few times. V usage is TRBV5-1 and J usage is TRBJ2-3, with D possibly TRBD2 on 6 matching bases. The CDR3 length is 14 residues. Trimming took off 5 bases at V and 0 bases at J, with 10 bases between the two ends. Germline V gives CDR1 SGHRS, CDR2 YFSETQ. In nucleotides, the CDR3 is TGCGCCAGCAGAGGAGGGAAAAGCACAGATACGCAGTATTTT. Translation: CASRGGKSTDTQYF.

The gene calls are TRBV11-2 and TRBJ2-1, with 7 bases lining up with TRBD2. This CDR3 comprises 13 residues. Trimming removed 3 bases from V and 6 bases from J; junction bases left unmatched: 2. Per the germline V gene, CDR1 is SGHAT and CDR2 is FQNNGV. The CDR3 DNA sequence: TGTGCCAGCAGCTTCAGGGAGGGCAATGAGCAGTTCTTC. Its translation is CASSFREGNEQFF.

The V gene is TRBV5-8, the J gene TRBJ2-7; 10 nucleotides match TRBD1. J lost 4 bases, V lost 5 bases, and 12 bases had no gene match. CDR1 and CDR2 (germline): SGHTS, YDEGEE. The CDR3 extends over 16 amino acids. CDR3 residues: CASRPTTGTGEYEQYF. CDR3 DNA: TGTGCCAGCAGACCTACAACCGGGACAGGGGAGTACGAGCAGTACTTC.

This clone was seen once. This chain links TRBV19 with TRBJ1-5; D gene unclear. The CDR3 covers 18 residues. CDR1 is LNHDA, CDR2 SQIVND, per germline (reference sequence). Trimming removed 5 bases from V and 1 base from J, with 21 bases in between. The CDR3 region has the DNA TGTGCCAGTAGTTTCCCCTCCCAACATGGCACGAGCAATCAGCCCCAGCATTTT. It yields the protein CASSFPSQHGTSNQPQHF.

The chain uses TRBV7-9 and TRBJ1-1; the match to TRBD1 covers 12 bases. The CDR3 consists of 16 residues. CDR1 is SEHNR and CDR2 is FQNEAQ in the germline V gene (reference sequence). With 3 bases clipped from V and 3 bases from J, the junction kept 5 bases outside the gene matches. Here the CDR3 DNA reads TGTGCCAGCAGCTTTGGGACAGGGGGCGGCTACACTGAAGCTTTCTTT. It specifies CASSFGTGGGYTEAFF.

V is TRBV25-1 and J is TRBJ1-5, with TRBD1 matching over 9 bases. J gave up 9 bases and V 5 bases, and 11 bases lay outside the gene matches. The length of the CDR3 is 15 residues. Germline CDR1 and CDR2: MGHDK and SYGVNS. The chain's CDR3 is CASSPGQGPSWPQHF. The CDR3 DNA follows: TGTGCCAGCAGTCCCGGACAGGGGCCCTCCTGGCCCCAGCATTTT.

The chain joins TRBV23-1 to TRBJ2-7; TRBD2 agrees at 10 bases. TRBV23-1 is annotated as an ORF whose role is uncertain. Losses at the gene ends were 4 bases for V and 6 bases for J; bases not matched to a gene: 18. This CDR3 has 18 amino acids. In nucleotides, the CDR3 is TGCGCCAGCAGTCCCCACCCCCTCACTAGCGGGAACGATTCCGAGCAGTACTTC. It yields the protein CASSPHPLTSGNDSEQYF.

The genes are TRBV9 and TRBJ2-7, with D possibly matching TRBD2 (6 bases). The CDR3 is made up of 14 amino acids. The V end lost 0 bases, the J end lost 0 bases, and 7 bases lay between the germline ends. CDR1 and CDR2 (germline): SGDLS, YYNGEE. The CDR3 sequence is CASSVDGGSYEQYF. CDR3 nucleotides: TGTGCCAGCAGCGTAGACGGGGGCTCCTACGAGCAGTACTTC.

The V and J genes are TRBV29-1 and TRBJ2-7; 12 nucleotides line up with TRBD2. V lost 1 base, J lost 3 bases, and 7 bases stayed unmatched. Germline V gene sequence: CDR1 SQVTM, CDR2 ANQGSEA. The CDR3 loop spans 16 amino acids. CDR3 nucleotide sequence: TGCAGCGTTGAAGTGGGGCTAGCGGGAGGGTTCTACGAGCAGTACTTC. Amino acids: CSVEVGLAGGFYEQYF.

The chain links TRBV30 to TRBJ2-7; TRBD2 matches at 7 bases. Unmatched junction bases numbered 9, after V lost 3 bases and J lost 1 base. Germline V gene lookup returns CDR1 GTSNPN and CDR2 SVGIG (reference sequence). The CDR3 spans 15 residues. The DNA for the CDR3 is TGTGCCTGGAGGCCAATAGCGGGCCTATCCTACGAGCAGTACTTC. This codes for CAWRPIAGLSYEQYF.

V gene TRBV28 combines with J gene TRBJ2-1; 10 bases align to TRBD2. V gave up 4 bases and J gave up 7 bases; unmatched junction bases: 13. CDR1 and CDR2 from the germline V gene are MDHEN and SYDVKM. The CDR3 totals 17 residues. In DNA form, the CDR3 reads TGTGCCAGCAGTTGGGGTGGAGCGGGAGGGCCCTCGAATGAGCAGTTCTTC. Its translation is CASSWGGAGGPSNEQFF. Variable domain in full (rest from reference TRBV28 and TRBJ2-1): DVKVTQSSRYLVKRTGEKVFLECVQDMDHENMFWYRQDPGLGLRLIYFSYDVKMKEKGDIPEGYSVSREKKERFSLILESASTNQTSMYLCASSWGGAGGPSNEQFFGPGTRLTVL.